The T cell receptor beta chain under discussion was sequenced for a study of T-cell memory formation after mild COVID-19. Study-wide findings and caveats: Contracting CD4+ clones were located mainly in CM and EM, and CD8+ clones in EMRA.

Per the germline V gene, CDR1 is SGHTA and CDR2 is FQGTGA. The CDR3 runs to 15 residues. Trimming at V came to 2 bases and at J to 4 bases, leaving 6 bases not matched to a gene. This clonotype was seen many times. Its cognate antigen is unknown. TCRdb re-called the 5' RACE reads through MiXCR, storing one row per CDR3 protein. The sample lists over 450,000 distinct CDR3 sequences, roughly 20% occurring once. Sequencing was carried out using PBMCs or a T cell subset sorted from them (not recorded which). The rearrangement joins TRBV7-3 to TRBJ2-7, with 9 positions matching TRBD1. This receptor was obtained from an adult woman who had mild COVID-19 (a few samples of this study predate the infection). Cell type and time point are not known. The CDR3 is CASSLGPGTGYEQYF. The CDR3 coding sequence is TGTGCCAGCAGCTTAGGGCCGGGGACAGGGTACGAGCAGTACTTC.